This entry concerns a single T cell receptor (beta chain). The antigen remains unidentified. Researchers ran the PCR with 60 Vbeta and 13 Jbeta primers. This table comes from immunoSEQ multiplex PCR, and its TCRdb copy is limited to in-frame clones, with some not included. The sample shows approximately 100,000 clones, about 86% of them seen only once. The sample belongs to a study of cytomegalovirus exposure and HLA in healthy donors. Study-level findings and limits: The Asian-associated ancestry cluster reportedly had fewer N-insertions than the 666-donor mean in a later analysis. What TCR beta sequences reportedly achieved was accurate prediction of HLA-A and HLA-B alleles in most subjects. Some segments of the V type, notably TRBV6-2 and TRBV6-3, were excluded as indistinguishable.

The V end lost 6 bases, the J end lost 6 bases, and 8 bases lay between the germline ends. This CDR3 contains 12 residues. Germline CDR1 and CDR2: MNHEY and SVGAGI. Sequencing was carried out using PBMCs. J is TRBJ1-4 and V is TRBV6-5, with a possible D match to TRBD1 (5 bases). The receptor was isolated from a woman younger than 45 in good health and CMV-seronegative. The CDR3 nucleotides are TGTGCCAGCAGGGGGCTTGATGAAAAACTGTTTTTT. Translated: CASRGLDEKLFF.